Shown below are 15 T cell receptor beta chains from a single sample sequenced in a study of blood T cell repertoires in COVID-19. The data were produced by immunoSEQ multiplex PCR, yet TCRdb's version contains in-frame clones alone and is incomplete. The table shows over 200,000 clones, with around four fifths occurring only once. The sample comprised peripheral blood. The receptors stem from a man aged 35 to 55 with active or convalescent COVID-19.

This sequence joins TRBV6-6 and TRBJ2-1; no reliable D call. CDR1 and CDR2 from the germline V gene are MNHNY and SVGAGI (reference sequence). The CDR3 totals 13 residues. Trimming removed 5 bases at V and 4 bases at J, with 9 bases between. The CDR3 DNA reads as TGTGCCAGCAGTGCTCTAATTTACAATGAGCAGTTCTTC. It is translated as CASSALIYNEQFF.

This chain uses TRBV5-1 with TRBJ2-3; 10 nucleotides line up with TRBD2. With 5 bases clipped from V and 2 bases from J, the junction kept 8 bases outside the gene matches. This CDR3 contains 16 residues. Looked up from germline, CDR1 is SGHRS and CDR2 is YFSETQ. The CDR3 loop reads CASSYLAGGLTDTQYF. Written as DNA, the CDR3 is TGCGCCAGCAGTTATTTAGCGGGGGGCCTCACAGATACGCAGTATTTT.

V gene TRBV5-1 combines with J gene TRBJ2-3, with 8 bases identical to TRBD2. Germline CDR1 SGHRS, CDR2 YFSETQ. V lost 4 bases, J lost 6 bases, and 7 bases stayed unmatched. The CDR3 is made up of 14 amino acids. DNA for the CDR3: TGCGCCAGCAGCACCGGACGGGAGGGGGATACGCAGTATTTT. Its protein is CASSTGREGDTQYF.

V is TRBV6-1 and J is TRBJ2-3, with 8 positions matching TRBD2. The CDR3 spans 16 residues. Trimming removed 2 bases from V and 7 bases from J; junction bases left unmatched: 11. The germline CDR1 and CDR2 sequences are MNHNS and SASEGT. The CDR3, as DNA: TGTGCCAGCAGTGAAAGGGGTCGGGAGGGGTCGAATACGCAGTATTTT. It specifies CASSERGREGSNTQYF.

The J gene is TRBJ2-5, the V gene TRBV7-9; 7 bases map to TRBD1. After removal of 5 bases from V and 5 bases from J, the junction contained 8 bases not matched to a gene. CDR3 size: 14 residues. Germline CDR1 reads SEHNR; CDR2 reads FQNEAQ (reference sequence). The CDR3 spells CASSLTGEGETQYF. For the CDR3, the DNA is TGTGCCAGCAGCCTTACAGGGGAAGGGGAGACCCAGTACTTC.

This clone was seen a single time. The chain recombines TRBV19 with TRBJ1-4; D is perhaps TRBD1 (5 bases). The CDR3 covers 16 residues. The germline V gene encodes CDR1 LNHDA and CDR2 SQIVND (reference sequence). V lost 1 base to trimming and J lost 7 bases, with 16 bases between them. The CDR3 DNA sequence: TGTGCCAGTAGTATAGGAGGCCAGGGTGTACTTGAAAAACTGTTTTTT. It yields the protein CASSIGGQGVLEKLFF.

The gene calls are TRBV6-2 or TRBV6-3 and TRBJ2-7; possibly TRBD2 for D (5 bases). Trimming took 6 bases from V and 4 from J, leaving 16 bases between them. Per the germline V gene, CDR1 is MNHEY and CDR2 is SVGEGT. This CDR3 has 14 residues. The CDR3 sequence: CASSLDYTGYEQYF. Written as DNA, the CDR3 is TGTGCCAGCAGCCTTGACTATACGGGATACGAGCAGTACTTC.

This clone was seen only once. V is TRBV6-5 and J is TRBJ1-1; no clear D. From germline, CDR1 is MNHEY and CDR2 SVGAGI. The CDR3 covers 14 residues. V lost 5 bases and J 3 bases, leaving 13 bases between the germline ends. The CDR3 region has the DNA TGTGCCAGCAGTCCCCCGGGGTTGCACACTGAAGCTTTCTTT. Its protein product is CASSPPGLHTEAFF.

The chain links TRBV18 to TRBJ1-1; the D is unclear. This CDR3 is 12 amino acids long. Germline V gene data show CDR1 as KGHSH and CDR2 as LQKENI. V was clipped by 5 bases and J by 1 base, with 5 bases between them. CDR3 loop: CASSRRNTEAFF. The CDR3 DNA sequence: TGTGCCAGCTCAAGGAGGAACACTGAAGCTTTCTTT.

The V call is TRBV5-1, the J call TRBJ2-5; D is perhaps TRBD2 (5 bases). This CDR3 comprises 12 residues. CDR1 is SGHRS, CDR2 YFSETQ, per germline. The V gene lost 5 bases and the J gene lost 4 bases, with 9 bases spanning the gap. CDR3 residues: CASRGSGETQYF. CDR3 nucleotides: TGCGCCAGCAGAGGGAGCGGAGAGACCCAGTACTTC.

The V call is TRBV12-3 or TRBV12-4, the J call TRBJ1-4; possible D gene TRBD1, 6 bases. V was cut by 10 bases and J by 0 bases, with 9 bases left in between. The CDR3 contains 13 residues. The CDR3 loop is CATGQSTNEKLFF. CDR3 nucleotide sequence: TGTGCCACCGGACAGTCAACTAATGAAAAACTGTTTTTT.

For the CDR3, the DNA is TGTGCCAGCAGCCAAGACGGCGGCTCGAGAGGGCACTACGAGCAGTACTTC. This translates into CASSQDGGSRGHYEQYF. The rearrangement joins TRBV3-1 (or the pseudogene TRBV3-2) to TRBJ2-7; D is possibly TRBD2 (5 bases). CDR3 length equals 17 residues. Per the germline V gene, CDR1 is LGHDT and CDR2 is YNNKEL (reference sequence). Trimming pared 0 bases from V and 3 bases from J, leaving 18 bases between.

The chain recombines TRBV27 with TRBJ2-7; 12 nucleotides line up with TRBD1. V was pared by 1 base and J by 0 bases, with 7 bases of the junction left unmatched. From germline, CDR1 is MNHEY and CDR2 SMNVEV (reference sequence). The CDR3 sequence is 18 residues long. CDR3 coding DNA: TGTGCCAGCAGTTTATTAGGGACAGGGGGCATTAGCTCCTACGAGCAGTACTTC. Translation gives CASSLLGTGGISSYEQYF.

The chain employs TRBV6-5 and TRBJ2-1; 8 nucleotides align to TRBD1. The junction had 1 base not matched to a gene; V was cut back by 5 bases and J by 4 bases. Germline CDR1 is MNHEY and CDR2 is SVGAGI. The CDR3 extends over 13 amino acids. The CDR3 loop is CASSRDRYNEQFF. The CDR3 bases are TGTGCCAGCAGTCGGGACAGGTACAATGAGCAGTTCTTC.

The CDR3 region is CASSLGQGNSSPLHF. The CDR3 nucleotides read TGTGCCAGCAGCCTTGGACAGGGTAATAGTTCACCCCTCCACTTT. The chain joins TRBV7-8 to TRBJ1-6, with 8 positions matching TRBD1. This CDR3 is built from 15 residues. Germline V gene sequence: CDR1 SGHVS, CDR2 FQNEAQ. With V trimmed by 5 bases and J by 9 bases, 9 bases remained unmatched.